Following are 14 T cell receptor beta chains from one sample sequenced in a study of CD4 T cell repertoires in COVID-19. Repertoires were generated with immunoSEQ multiplex PCR, while TCRdb's copy carries only in-frame clones and drops some. This table has over 20,000 clones, around 87% appearing once. No culture step preceded sequencing of the ex vivo isolated memory T cells. The starting material was central memory CD4+ T cells from blood, obtained before the COVID-19 pandemic. The receptors shown here come from a human donor who had COVID-19.

V is TRBV28 and J is TRBJ1-2, with 9 bases fitting TRBD1. V shed 1 base, J shed 8 bases, and the junction held 8 bases outside the gene matches. The CDR3 loop spans 15 amino acids. CDR1 is MDHEN and CDR2 is SYDVKM in the germline V gene. Here the CDR3 reads CASSLFPGQGDGYTF. In nucleotides, the CDR3 is TGTGCCAGCAGTTTATTCCCGGGACAGGGAGACGGCTACACCTTC.

The V gene is TRBV4-1, the J gene TRBJ1-5; perhaps TRBD1 as D (6 bases). The germline V and J ends were trimmed by 0 bases and 3 bases, with 12 bases remaining between them. Germline V gene lookup returns CDR1 MGHRA and CDR2 YSYEKL. The CDR3 loop spans 16 amino acids. CDR3 sequence reads: CASSQEGRGANQPQHF. The DNA of the CDR3 is TGCGCCAGCAGCCAAGAGGGCAGGGGCGCCAATCAGCCCCAGCATTTT.

This chain connects TRBV19 to TRBJ2-4; 12 bases fit TRBD2. V lost 3 bases and J lost 3; bases outside the gene matches: 6. Per the germline V gene, CDR1 is LNHDA and CDR2 is SQIVND (reference sequence). The CDR3 has 17 residues. The CDR3 DNA sequence: TGTGCCAGTAGTATCCGACTAGCGGGAGATGGCAAAAACATTCAGTACTTC. It codes for CASSIRLAGDGKNIQYF.

This chain uses TRBV5-4 with TRBJ1-1; D possibly corresponds to TRBD1 (5 bases). CDR1 SGHNT and CDR2 YYREEE come from the germline V gene (reference sequence). Trimming removed 0 bases at V and 6 bases at J, with 6 bases between. The CDR3 is 12 residues long. CDR3 in amino acids: CASSLEGPEAFF. The DNA for the CDR3 is TGTGCCAGCAGCTTGGAGGGGCCTGAAGCTTTCTTT.

V gene TRBV4-1 combines with J gene TRBJ1-5; D remains ambiguous. Germline V CDR1 and CDR2: MGHRA, YSYEKL. There are 15 residues in the CDR3. V lost 0 bases to trimming and J lost 5 bases, with 11 bases between them. The chain's CDR3 is CASSQDLVLYQPQHF. CDR3 coding DNA: TGCGCCAGCAGCCAAGATCTTGTTTTATATCAGCCCCAGCATTTT.

The V call is TRBV13, the J call TRBJ2-3; possibly TRBD1 for D (6 bases). The V and J ends lost 5 bases and 2 bases respectively, with 14 bases between them. This CDR3 region has 15 residues. CDR1 and CDR2 (germline): PRHDT, FYEKMQ (reference sequence). The CDR3 DNA sequence: TGTGCCAGCAGCCTTAGGACAGCACACACAGATACGCAGTATTTT. Translated, it gives CASSLRTAHTDTQYF.

The rearrangement joins TRBV11-2 to TRBJ1-2; D is unclear. CDR1 is SGHAT, CDR2 FQNNGV, per germline. This CDR3 spans 12 amino acids. Trimming cost V 0 bases and J 7 bases, with 6 bases left between them. DNA for the CDR3: TGTGCCAGCAGCTTAGATTCCAGTGGCTACACCTTC. Translating gives CASSLDSSGYTF. Full variable domain (rest looked up from reference TRBV11-2 and TRBJ1-2): EAGVAQSPRYKIIEKRQSVAFWCNPISGHATLYWYQQILGQGPKLLIQFQNNGVVDDSQLPKDRFSAERLKGVDSTLKIQPAKLEDSAVYLCASSLDSSGYTFGSGTRLTVV.

The CDR3 bases are TGTGCCAGCTCCCCCGGGAGGAACACTGAAGCTTTCTTT. Its translation is CASSPGRNTEAFF. This chain uses TRBV18 with TRBJ1-1; D unresolved. The CDR3 is 13 residues long. CDR1 and CDR2 (germline): KGHSH, LQKENI. V lost 6 bases and J 1 base, leaving 9 bases between the germline ends.

This chain links TRBV9 with TRBJ1-2, with D possibly being TRBD1 (6 bases). V was clipped by 4 bases and J by 4 bases, with 14 bases between them. The CDR3 has 14 amino acids. Germline CDR1 reads SGDLS; CDR2 reads YYNGEE. The CDR3 region has the DNA TGTGCCAGCAGCCCTTCAACAGGGTCCTATGGCTACACCTTC. This encodes CASSPSTGSYGYTF.

The chain is built from TRBV25-1 and TRBJ1-5; TRBD1 might be the D (5 bases). Germline V gene sequence: CDR1 MGHDK, CDR2 SYGVNS. Between the trimmed V and J ends, which lost 7 bases and 6 bases, there was a span of 10 bases. This CDR3 spans 12 amino acids. The CDR3 loop is CASNTGGQPQHF. CDR3 in DNA: TGTGCCAGCAACACCGGGGGTCAGCCCCAGCATTTT.

This clone showed up just a few times. The chain employs TRBV5-4 and TRBJ2-5; TRBD1 matches at 7 bases. The length of the CDR3 is 13 residues. Germline V gene sequence: CDR1 SGHNT, CDR2 YYREEE (reference sequence). The junction had 2 bases not matched to a gene; V was cut back by 4 bases and J by 2 bases. The CDR3 here is CASSRTGQETQYF. CDR3 coding DNA: TGTGCCAGCAGCCGGACAGGACAAGAGACCCAGTACTTC.

In its sample, this clone was seen once. In nucleotides, the CDR3 is TGCAGCGTTGCAGGGAGGGCAGGTGATAGGGCAGATACGCAGTATTTT. Encoded protein: CSVAGRAGDRADTQYF. The genes are TRBV29-1 and TRBJ2-3, with 7 nucleotides matching TRBD2. V was pared by 4 bases and J by 4 bases, with 14 bases of the junction left unmatched. CDR1 is SQVTM, CDR2 ANQGSEA, per germline. The CDR3 runs 16 residues.

This chain's CDR3 is CASSRGRAENIQYF. CDR3 sequence (DNA): TGTGCCAGTAGTCGCGGGAGGGCCGAAAACATTCAGTACTTC. The chain is built from TRBV19 and TRBJ2-4; 9 bases agree with TRBD2. Germline CDR1 and CDR2: LNHDA and SQIVND (reference sequence). V trimming: 5 bases; J trimming: 5 bases; junction bases outside the gene matches: 4. The CDR3 contains 14 residues.

The rearrangement links TRBV25-1 to TRBJ2-4; TRBD1 matches at 9 bases. The CDR3 length is 13 residues. The germline CDR1 and CDR2 sequences are MGHDK and SYGVNS. The J segment lost 4 bases and the V segment lost 10 bases, leaving 5 bases of the junction unmatched. The CDR3 nucleotides are TGTGCCACGGGGGGACAGGGAAAAAACATTCAGTACTTC. It specifies CATGGQGKNIQYF.